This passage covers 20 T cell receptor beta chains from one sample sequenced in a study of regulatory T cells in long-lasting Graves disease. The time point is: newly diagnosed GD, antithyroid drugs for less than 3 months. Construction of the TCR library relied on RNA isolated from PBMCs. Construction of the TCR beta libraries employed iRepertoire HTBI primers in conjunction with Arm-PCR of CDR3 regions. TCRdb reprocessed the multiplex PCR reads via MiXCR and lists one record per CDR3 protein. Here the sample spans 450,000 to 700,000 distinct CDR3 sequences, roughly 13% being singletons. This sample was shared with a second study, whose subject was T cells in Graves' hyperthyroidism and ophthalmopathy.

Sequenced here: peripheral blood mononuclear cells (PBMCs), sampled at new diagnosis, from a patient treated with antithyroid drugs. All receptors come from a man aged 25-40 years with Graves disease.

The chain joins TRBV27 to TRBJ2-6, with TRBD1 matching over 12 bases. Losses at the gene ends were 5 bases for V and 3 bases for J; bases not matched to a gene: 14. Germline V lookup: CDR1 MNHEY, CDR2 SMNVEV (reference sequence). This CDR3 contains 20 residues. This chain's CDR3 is CASSLRIRDRGLVGANVLTF. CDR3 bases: TGTGCCAGCAGTCTGAGGATCCGGGACAGGGGGCTAGTTGGGGCCAACGTCCTGACTTTC. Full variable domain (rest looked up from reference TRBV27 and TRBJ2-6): EAQVTQNPRYLITVTGKKLTVTCSQNMNHEYMSWYRQDPGLGLRQIYYSMNVEVTDKGDVPEGYKVSRKEKRNFPLILESPSPNQTSLYFCASSLRIRDRGLVGANVLTFGAGSRLTVL.

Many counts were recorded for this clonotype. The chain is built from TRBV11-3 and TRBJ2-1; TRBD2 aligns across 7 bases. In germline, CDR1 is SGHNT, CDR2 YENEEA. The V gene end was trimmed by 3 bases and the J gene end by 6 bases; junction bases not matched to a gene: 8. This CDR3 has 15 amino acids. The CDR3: CASSFRASGSNEQFF. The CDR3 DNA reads TGTGCCAGCAGCTTTAGGGCTAGCGGTAGCAATGAGCAGTTCTTC.

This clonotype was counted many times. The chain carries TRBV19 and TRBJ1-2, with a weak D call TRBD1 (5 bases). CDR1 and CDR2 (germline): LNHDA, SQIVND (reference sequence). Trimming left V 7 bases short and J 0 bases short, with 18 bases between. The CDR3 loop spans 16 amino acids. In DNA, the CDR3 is TGTGCCAGTACCGAAGGAGGGGAGCTGACTAACTATGGCTACACCTTC. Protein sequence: CASTEGGELTNYGYTF.

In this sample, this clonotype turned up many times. In nucleotides, the CDR3 is TGTGCCAGCAGTCCGGGACAGGGGAGAAATGAGCAGTTCTTC. Protein: CASSPGQGRNEQFF. This chain connects TRBV2 to TRBJ2-1, with TRBD1 matching 10 bases. J was trimmed by 7 bases and V by 5 bases; bases with no gene match: 5. CDR1 is SNHLY and CDR2 is FYNNEI in the germline V gene. The CDR3 sequence is 14 residues long.

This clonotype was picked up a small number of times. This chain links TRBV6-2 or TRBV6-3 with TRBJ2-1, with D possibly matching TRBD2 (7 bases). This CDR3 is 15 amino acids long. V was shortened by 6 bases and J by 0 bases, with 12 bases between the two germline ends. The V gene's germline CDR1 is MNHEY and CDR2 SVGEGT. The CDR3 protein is CASRVGGPSYNEQFF. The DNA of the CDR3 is TGTGCCAGCAGAGTGGGGGGGCCCTCCTACAATGAGCAGTTCTTC.

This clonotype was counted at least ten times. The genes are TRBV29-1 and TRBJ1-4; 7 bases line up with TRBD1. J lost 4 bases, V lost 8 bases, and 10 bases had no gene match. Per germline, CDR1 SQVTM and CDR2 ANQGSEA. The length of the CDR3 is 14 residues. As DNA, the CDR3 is TGCAGCATCCGAAAGGGACAGCTTAATGAAAAACTGTTTTTT. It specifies CSIRKGQLNEKLFF.

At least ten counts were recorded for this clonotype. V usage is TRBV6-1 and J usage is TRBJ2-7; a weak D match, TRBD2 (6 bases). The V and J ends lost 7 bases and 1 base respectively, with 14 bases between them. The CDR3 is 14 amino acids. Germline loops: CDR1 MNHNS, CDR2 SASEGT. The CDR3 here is CASTGDWGSYEQYF. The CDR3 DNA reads TGTGCCAGCACGGGGGACTGGGGGTCCTACGAGCAGTACTTC.

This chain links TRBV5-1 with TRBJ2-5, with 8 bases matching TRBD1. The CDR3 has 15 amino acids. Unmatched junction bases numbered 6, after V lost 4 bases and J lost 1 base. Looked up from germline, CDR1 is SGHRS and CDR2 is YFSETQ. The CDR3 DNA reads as TGCGCCAGCAGCGTTGGACAGGGTCCCCAAGAGACCCAGTACTTC. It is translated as CASSVGQGPQETQYF.

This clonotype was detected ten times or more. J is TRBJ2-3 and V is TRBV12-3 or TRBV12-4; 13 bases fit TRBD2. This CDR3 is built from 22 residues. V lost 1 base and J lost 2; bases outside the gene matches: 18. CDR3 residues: CASSLGPWVLAGGPQNTDTQYF. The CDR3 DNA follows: TGTGCCAGCAGTTTAGGCCCCTGGGTACTAGCGGGAGGGCCTCAGAACACAGATACGCAGTATTTT.

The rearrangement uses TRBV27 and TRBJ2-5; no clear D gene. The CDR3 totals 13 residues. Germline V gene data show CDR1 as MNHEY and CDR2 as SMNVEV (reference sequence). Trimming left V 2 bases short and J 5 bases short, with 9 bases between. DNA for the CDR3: TGTGCCAGCAGTTTAGTCATGGAGGAGACCCAGTACTTC. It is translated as CASSLVMEETQYF.

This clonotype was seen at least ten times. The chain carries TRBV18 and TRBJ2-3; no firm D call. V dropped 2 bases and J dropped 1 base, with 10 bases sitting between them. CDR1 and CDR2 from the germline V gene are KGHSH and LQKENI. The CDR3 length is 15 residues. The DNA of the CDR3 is TGTGCCAGCTCACCATCGAGAGGAGGCACAGATACGCAGTATTTT. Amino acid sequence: CASSPSRGGTDTQYF.

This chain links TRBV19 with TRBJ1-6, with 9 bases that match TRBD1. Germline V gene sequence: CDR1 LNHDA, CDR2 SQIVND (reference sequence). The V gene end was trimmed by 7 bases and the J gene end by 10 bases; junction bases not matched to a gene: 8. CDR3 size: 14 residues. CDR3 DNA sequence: TGTGCCAGTACCCCGGGACAGGGCGTCTCACCCCTCCACTTT. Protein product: CASTPGQGVSPLHF.

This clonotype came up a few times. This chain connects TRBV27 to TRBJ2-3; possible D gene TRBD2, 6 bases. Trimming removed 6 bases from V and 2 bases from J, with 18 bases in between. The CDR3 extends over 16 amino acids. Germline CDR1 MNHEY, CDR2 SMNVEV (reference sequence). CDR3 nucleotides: TGTGCCAGCAGGGAGGGTCGAGCTGGTTTCACAGATACGCAGTATTTT. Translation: CASREGRAGFTDTQYF.

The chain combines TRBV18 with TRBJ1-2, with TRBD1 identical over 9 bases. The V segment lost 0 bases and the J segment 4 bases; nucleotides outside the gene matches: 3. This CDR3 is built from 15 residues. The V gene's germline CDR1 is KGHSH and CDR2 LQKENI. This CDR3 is CASSPPTGGSYGYTF. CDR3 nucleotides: TGTGCCAGCTCACCACCGACAGGGGGGTCCTATGGCTACACCTTC.

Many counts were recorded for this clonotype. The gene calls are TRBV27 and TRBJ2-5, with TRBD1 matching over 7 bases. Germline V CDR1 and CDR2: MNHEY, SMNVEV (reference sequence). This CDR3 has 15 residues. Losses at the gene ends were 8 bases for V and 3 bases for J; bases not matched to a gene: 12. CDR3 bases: TGTGCCAGCCGTGACAGCTGGGGGACAGAAGAGACCCAGTACTTC. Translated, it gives CASRDSWGTEETQYF.

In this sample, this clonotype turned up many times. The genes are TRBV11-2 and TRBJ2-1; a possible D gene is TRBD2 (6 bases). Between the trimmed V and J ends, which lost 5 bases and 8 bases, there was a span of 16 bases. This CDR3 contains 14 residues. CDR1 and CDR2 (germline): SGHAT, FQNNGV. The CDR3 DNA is TGTGCCAGCAGCAAAGCGGAGGGGAAGGATGAGCAGTTCTTC. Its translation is CASSKAEGKDEQFF.

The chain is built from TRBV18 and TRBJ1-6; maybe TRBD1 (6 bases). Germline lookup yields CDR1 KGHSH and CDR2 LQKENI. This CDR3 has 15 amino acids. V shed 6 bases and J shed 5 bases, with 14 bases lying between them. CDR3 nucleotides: TGTGCCAGCTCCCCCCGGTGGACAGATAATTCACCCCTCCACTTT. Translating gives CASSPRWTDNSPLHF.

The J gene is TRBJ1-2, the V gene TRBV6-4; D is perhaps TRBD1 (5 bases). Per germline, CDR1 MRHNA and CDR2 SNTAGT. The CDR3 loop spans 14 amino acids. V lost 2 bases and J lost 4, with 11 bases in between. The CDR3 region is CASSDTPGAYGYTF. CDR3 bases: TGTGCCAGCAGTGACACCCCCGGGGCCTATGGCTACACCTTC.

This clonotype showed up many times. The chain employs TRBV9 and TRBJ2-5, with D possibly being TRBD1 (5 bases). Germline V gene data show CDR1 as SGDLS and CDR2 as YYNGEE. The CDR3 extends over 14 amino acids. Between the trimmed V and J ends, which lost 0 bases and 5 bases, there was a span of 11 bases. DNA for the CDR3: TGTGCCAGCAGCGTAGCTTGGGGCCGGGAGACCCAGTACTTC. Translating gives CASSVAWGRETQYF.

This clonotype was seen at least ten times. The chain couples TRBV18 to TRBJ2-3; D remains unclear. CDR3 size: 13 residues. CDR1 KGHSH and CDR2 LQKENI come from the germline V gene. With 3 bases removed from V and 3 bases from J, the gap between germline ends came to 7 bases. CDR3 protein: CASSPVGTDTQYF. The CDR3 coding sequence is TGTGCCAGCTCACCGGTGGGAACAGATACGCAGTATTTT.